This T cell receptor (beta chain) derives from a study of cytomegalovirus exposure and HLA in healthy donors. This CDR3 contains 14 residues. The V gene's germline CDR1 is MNHEY and CDR2 SMNVEV (reference sequence). V dropped 7 bases and J dropped 7; count of bases not matched to a gene: 7. Both 60 Vbeta primers and 13 Jbeta primers went into the PCR. Repertoires were generated with immunoSEQ multiplex PCR, while TCRdb's copy carries only in-frame clones and drops some. The data hold 35,000 to 50,000 clones, with 51% observed a single time. The specimen sequenced was PBMCs. The chain couples TRBV27 to TRBJ2-7; 13 bases are shared with TRBD2. This TCR came from a man aged 55 to 69 in good health and CMV-seronegative. In DNA form, the CDR3 reads TGTGCCAGCATGAGGACTAGCGGGAGTGGGGAGCAGTACTTC. Its translation is CASMRTSGSGEQYF.